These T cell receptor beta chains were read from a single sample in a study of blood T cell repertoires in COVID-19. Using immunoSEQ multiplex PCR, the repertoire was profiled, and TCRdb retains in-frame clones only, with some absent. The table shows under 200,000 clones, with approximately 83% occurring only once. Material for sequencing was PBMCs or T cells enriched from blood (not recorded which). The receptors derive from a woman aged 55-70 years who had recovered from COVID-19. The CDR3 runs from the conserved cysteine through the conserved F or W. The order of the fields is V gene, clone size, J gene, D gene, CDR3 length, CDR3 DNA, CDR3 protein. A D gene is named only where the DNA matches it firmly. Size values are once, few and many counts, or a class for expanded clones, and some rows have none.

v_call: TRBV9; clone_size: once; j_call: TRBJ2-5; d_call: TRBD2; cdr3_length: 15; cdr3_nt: TGTGCCAGCAGCGTAGGGACTAGCCCACAAGAGACCCAGTACTTC; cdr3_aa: CASSVGTSPQETQYF
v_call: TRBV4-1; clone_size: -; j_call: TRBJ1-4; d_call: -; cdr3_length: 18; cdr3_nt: TGCGCCAGCAGCCAAGTCAATCTGTTGACAGCCGCTAATGAAAAACTGTTTTTT; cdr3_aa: CASSQVNLLTAANEKLFF
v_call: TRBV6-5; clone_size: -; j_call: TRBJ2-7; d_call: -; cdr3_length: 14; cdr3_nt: TGTGCCAGCAGGGGGAGAACGACCGACTTGGGGCAGTACTTC; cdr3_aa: CASRGRTTDLGQYF
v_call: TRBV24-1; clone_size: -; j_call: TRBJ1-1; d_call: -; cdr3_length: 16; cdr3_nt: TGTGCCACCAGTGAGGTGGACAGCCAAGAGGACACTGAAGCTTTCTTT; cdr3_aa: CATSEVDSQEDTEAFF
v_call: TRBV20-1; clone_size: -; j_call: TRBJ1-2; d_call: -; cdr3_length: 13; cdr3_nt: TGCAGTGCTAGTAAACGACGCGGCAGTGGCTACACCTTC; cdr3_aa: CSASKRRGSGYTF
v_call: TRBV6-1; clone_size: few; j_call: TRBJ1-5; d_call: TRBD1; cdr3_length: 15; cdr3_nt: TGTGCCAGCAGTGAAGGGGCAATAGGGGGCCAGCCCCAGCATTTT; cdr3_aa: CASSEGAIGGQPQHF
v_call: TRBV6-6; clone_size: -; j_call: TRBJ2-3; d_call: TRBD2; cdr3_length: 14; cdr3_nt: TGTGCCAGCAGACTAGCGGGAGAAGTAGATACGCAGTATTTT; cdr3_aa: CASRLAGEVDTQYF
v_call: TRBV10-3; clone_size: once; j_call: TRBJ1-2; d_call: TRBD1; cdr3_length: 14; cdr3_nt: TGTGCCATCAGTGGCAATACAGGGGTCTATGGCTACACCTTC; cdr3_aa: CAISGNTGVYGYTF
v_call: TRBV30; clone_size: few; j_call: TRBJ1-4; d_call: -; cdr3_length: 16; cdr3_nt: TGTGCCTGGAGCGCCCTCGGGGGGGGGATTAATGAAAAACTGTTTTTT; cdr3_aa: CAWSALGGGINEKLFF
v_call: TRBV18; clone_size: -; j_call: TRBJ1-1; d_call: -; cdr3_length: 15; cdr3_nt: TGTGCCAGCTCAGCTCAGAAGGGGTGGAACACTGAAGCTTTCTTT; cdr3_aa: CASSAQKGWNTEAFF
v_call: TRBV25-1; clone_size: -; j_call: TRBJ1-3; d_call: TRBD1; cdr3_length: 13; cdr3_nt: TGTGCCAGCAGTGCCTACACAGGGGGCACCATATATTTT; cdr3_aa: CASSAYTGGTIYF
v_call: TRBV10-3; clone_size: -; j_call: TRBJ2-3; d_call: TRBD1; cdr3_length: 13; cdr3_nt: TGTGCCATCGGGACAGGGAGCACAGATACGCAGTATTTT; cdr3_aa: CAIGTGSTDTQYF
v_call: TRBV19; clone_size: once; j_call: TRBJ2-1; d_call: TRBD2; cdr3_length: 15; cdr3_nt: TGTGCCTCAAAGAGAGCGGGAGGATCCTACAATGAGCAGTTCTTC; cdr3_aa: CASKRAGGSYNEQFF
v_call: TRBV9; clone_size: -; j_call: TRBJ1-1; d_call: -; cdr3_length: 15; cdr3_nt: TGTGCCAGCAGCGTAGGTATTACTGGACAGACTGAAGCTTTCTTT; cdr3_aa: CASSVGITGQTEAFF
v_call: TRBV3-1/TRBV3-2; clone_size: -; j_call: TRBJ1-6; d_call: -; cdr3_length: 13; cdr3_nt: TGTGCCAGCAGCCTAGAGCGGAGAGGAACTCTCCACTTT; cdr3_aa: CASSLERRGTLHF
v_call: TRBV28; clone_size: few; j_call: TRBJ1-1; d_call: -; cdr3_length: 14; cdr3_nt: TGTGCCAGCAGTTTAGTGGGGTACGGGGCTGAAGCTTTCTTT; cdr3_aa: CASSLVGYGAEAFF
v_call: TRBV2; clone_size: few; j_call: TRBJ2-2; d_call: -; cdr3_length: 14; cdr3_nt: TGTGCCAACAGGGGGGGTTGGAACACCGGGGAGCTGTTTTTT; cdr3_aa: CANRGGWNTGELFF
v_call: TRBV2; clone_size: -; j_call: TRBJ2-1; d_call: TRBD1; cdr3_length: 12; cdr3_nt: TGTGCCAGCAGAGACAGGGGGAATGAGCAGTTCTTC; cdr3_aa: CASRDRGNEQFF
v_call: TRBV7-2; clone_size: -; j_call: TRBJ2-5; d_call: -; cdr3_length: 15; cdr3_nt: TGTGCCAGCAGCTTAGGGTTCAACGTGGCAGAGACCCAGTACTTC; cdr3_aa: CASSLGFNVAETQYF
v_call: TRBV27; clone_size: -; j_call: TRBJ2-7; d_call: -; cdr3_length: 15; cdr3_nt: TGTGCCAGCAGTTTAAGCCAGGGCTACTCCTACGAGCAGTACTTC; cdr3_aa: CASSLSQGYSYEQYF
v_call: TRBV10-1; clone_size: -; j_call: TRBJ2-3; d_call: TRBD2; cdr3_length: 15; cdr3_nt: TGCGCCAGCAGTGAGGAGCGGGGGGGCACAGATACGCAGTATTTT; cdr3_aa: CASSEERGGTDTQYF
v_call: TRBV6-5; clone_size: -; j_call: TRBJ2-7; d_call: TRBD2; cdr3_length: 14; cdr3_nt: TGTGCCAGCAGTAACCCGGGACTAGCCTACGAGCAGTACTTC; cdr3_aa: CASSNPGLAYEQYF
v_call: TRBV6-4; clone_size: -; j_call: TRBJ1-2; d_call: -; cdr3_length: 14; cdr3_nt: TGTGCCAGCCTTTGGGGGACACAAAACTATGGCTACACCTTC; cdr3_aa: CASLWGTQNYGYTF
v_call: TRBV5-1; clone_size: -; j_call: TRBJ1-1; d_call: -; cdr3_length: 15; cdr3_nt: TGCGCCAGCAGCTTGTTTGGCGGGGCGAACACTGAAGCTTTCTTT; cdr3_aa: CASSLFGGANTEAFF
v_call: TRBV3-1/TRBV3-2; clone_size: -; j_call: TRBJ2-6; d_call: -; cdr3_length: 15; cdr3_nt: TGTGCCAGCAGCCCCACTTACTCTGGGGCCAACGTCCTGACTTTC; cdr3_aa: CASSPTYSGANVLTF
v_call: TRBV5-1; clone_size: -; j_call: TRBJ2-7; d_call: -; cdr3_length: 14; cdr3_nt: TGCGCCAGCAGAGTGAGCCACCTATCCTACGAGCAGTACTTC; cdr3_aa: CASRVSHLSYEQYF
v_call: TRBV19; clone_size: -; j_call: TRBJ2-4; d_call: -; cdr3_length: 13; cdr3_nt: TGTGCCAGTACCAACAGGGAAAAAAACATTCAGTACTTC; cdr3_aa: CASTNREKNIQYF
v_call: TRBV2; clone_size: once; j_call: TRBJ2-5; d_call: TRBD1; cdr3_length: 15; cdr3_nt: TGTGCCAGCAGACAACAGGGGGTGTACCAAGAGACCCAGTACTTC; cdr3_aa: CASRQQGVYQETQYF